Each of the 29 T cell receptor beta chains below was sequenced from the same sample in a study of CD8+ T cells in alopecia areata. Reverse transcribed after extraction, RNA yielded cDNA as the sequencing template. This table comes from immunoSEQ multiplex PCR, and its TCRdb copy is limited to in-frame clones, with some not included. The sample yields some 82,000 clones, 51% seen once. Sequenced material: NKG2D-high CD8+ T cells sorted from blood. These receptors were collected from a human donor with alopecia areata.

The chain has TRBV27 and TRBJ1-6; D not certain. Per germline, CDR1 MNHEY and CDR2 SMNVEV (reference sequence). There are 14 residues in the CDR3. The V end lost 1 base, the J end lost 6 bases, and 7 bases lay between the germline ends. The CDR3 region has the DNA TGTGCCAGCAGTTTATTAGGGTCTAATTCACCCCTCCACTTT. This translates into CASSLLGSNSPLHF.

The rearrangement joins TRBV6-6 to TRBJ2-7; D is unclear. The V end was cut by 6 bases, the J end by 4 bases, with 10 bases between. CDR3 length: 12 residues. Germline-derived CDR1 and CDR2 are MNHNY and SVGAGI (reference sequence). The CDR3 nucleotides are TGTGCCAGCAGGCGGACGGGTTACGAGCAGTACTTC. This sequence encodes CASRRTGYEQYF.

V gene TRBV4-1 combines with J gene TRBJ2-2, with D unclear. Germline loops: CDR1 MGHRA, CDR2 YSYEKL. The CDR3 runs to 13 residues. The ends were cut back, 4 bases at V and 6 bases at J, with 9 bases in the middle. This CDR3 is CASSLRPAGELFF. The CDR3 coding sequence is TGCGCCAGCAGCCTAAGGCCGGCCGGGGAGCTGTTTTTT.

The CDR3 is CASGSQESYEQYF. As DNA, the CDR3 is TGTGCCAGCGGGAGCCAGGAGTCCTACGAGCAGTACTTC. The V call is TRBV7-9, the J call TRBJ2-7, with TRBD2 as a possible D gene (5 bases). Germline CDR1 and CDR2: SEHNR and FQNEAQ (reference sequence). The CDR3 is 13 amino acids. V was pared by 8 bases and J by 1 base, with 12 bases between.

The table lists this clone with a few counts. The chain joins TRBV2 to TRBJ2-1; D is ambiguous. The CDR3 spans 13 residues. CDR1 is SNHLY, CDR2 FYNNEI, per germline. Trimming removed 5 bases at V and 7 bases at J, with 12 bases between. CDR3 amino acids: CASSRASGNEQFF. The CDR3 nucleotides are TGTGCCAGCAGTCGGGCCAGTGGAAATGAGCAGTTCTTC.

The chain uses TRBV6-5 and TRBJ1-1; D uncertain. The CDR3 is 12 residues long. Trimming stripped 6 bases from V and 3 bases from J, with 8 bases between. Germline-derived CDR1 and CDR2 are MNHEY and SVGAGI. The CDR3 DNA sequence: TGTGCCAGCAGACAGTACCACACTGAAGCTTTCTTT. Protein: CASRQYHTEAFF.

The genes are TRBV7-9 and TRBJ1-2; D remains ambiguous. Germline lookup yields CDR1 SEHNR and CDR2 FQNEAQ (reference sequence). The CDR3 loop spans 13 amino acids. Trimming pared 3 bases from V and 8 bases from J, leaving 13 bases between. The DNA for the CDR3 is TGTGCCAGCAGCTTTGGCCAGCTTGGCGGCTACACCTTC. Encoded protein: CASSFGQLGGYTF. The full variable domain, completed using reference TRBV7-9 and TRBJ1-2, is DTGVSQNPRHKITKRGQNVTFRCDPISEHNRLYWYRQTLGQGPEFLTYFQNEAQLEKSRLLSDRFSAERPKGSFSTLEIQRTEQGDSAMYLCASSFGQLGGYTFGSGTRLTVV.

In the case of this clone: This CDR3 is also generated by other DNA sequences in the sample. J is TRBJ2-1 and V is TRBV20-1, with TRBD2 as a possible D gene (6 bases). The germline V gene encodes CDR1 DFQATT and CDR2 SNEGSKA (reference sequence). There are 11 residues in the CDR3. V lost 3 bases and J 7 bases, leaving 7 bases between the germline ends. Written as DNA, the CDR3 is TGCAGTGCTAGCGCGGGGAATGAGCAGTTCTTC. Amino acids: CSASAGNEQFF.

V usage is TRBV7-6 and J usage is TRBJ2-5, with 9 bases matching TRBD1. Per the germline V gene, CDR1 is SGHVS and CDR2 is FNYEAQ. This CDR3 has 16 amino acids. V lost 4 bases and J lost 0; bases outside the gene matches: 6. The CDR3: CASSYTGTGYQETQYF. The CDR3 DNA reads as TGTGCCAGCAGCTACACCGGGACAGGGTACCAAGAGACCCAGTACTTC.

The chain has TRBV10-3 and TRBJ2-5, with D tentatively TRBD2 (6 bases). CDR1 is ENHRY, CDR2 SYGVKD, per germline. CDR3 length: 15 residues. V was cut by 10 bases and J by 4 bases, with 22 bases left in between. CDR3 amino acids: CATLGAGIGGETQYF. The CDR3 DNA reads TGTGCCACCCTAGGGGCGGGAATTGGCGGAGAGACCCAGTACTTC.

This clone was detected a few times. The rearrangement links TRBV7-9 to TRBJ2-1; the D is unclear. Germline loops: CDR1 SEHNR, CDR2 FQNEAQ (reference sequence). CDR3 length: 15 amino acids. V gave up 1 base and J gave up 4 bases, with 11 bases separating them. CDR3 sequence (DNA): TGTGCCAGCAGCTTAGAGGGCGGTGCGTACAATGAGCAGTTCTTC. This translates into CASSLEGGAYNEQFF.

CDR3 DNA sequence: TGTGCCAGCACCGGACAGGGGTCTTCCTACGAGCAGTACTTC. The encoded protein is CASTGQGSSYEQYF. V gene TRBV6-5 combines with J gene TRBJ2-7; 9 bases line up with TRBD1. Germline values: CDR1 MNHEY, CDR2 SVGAGI. V lost 7 bases to trimming and J lost 1 base; unmatched junction nucleotides: 5. This CDR3 region has 14 residues.

This sequence joins TRBV25-1 and TRBJ1-2; D is unclear. With 6 bases removed from V and 4 bases from J, the gap between germline ends came to 18 bases. Germline V gene lookup returns CDR1 MGHDK and CDR2 SYGVNS. The CDR3 spans 15 residues. The CDR3 DNA reads TGTGCCAGCAGCCAACCGGACCAGCCCTCCTATGGCTACACCTTC. Translation: CASSQPDQPSYGYTF.

The sample holds a few counts of this clone. J is TRBJ1-2 and V is TRBV29-1; D perhaps matches TRBD1 (6 bases). Germline CDR1 SQVTM, CDR2 ANQGSEA. Trimming removed 0 bases at V and 7 bases at J, with 12 bases between. The length of the CDR3 is 13 residues. The CDR3 is CSVEDQGNAGYTF. In nucleotides, the CDR3 is TGCAGCGTTGAAGATCAGGGGAACGCTGGCTACACCTTC.

This chain connects TRBV7-2 to TRBJ2-1; 8 nucleotides agree with TRBD2. There are 12 residues in the CDR3. Germline lookup yields CDR1 SGHTA and CDR2 FQGNSA. V was clipped by 3 bases and J by 8 bases; unmatched bases: 0. CDR3 nucleotides: TGTGCCAGCAGCTTTAGCGGGGATGAGCAGTTCTTC. Amino acid sequence: CASSFSGDEQFF. The full variable domain, in which reference TRBV7-2 and TRBJ2-1 provide the parts outside the CDR3, is GAGVSQSPSNKVTEKGKDVELRCDPISGHTALYWYRQSLGQGLEFLIYFQGNSAPDKSGLPSDRFSAERTGGSVSTLTIQRTQQEDSAVYLCASSFSGDEQFFGPGTRLTVL.

This clone has more than one count but fewer than ten. The chain joins TRBV4-3 to TRBJ2-7, with D perhaps matching TRBD1 or TRBD2 (5 bases each). The CDR3 has 13 residues. Per the germline V gene, CDR1 is LGHNA and CDR2 is YSLEER. V gave up 3 bases and J gave up 0 bases, with 6 bases separating them. The CDR3 DNA reads as TGCGCCAGCAGCCACGGGACCTCCTACGAGCAGTACTTC. Amino acids: CASSHGTSYEQYF.

This clone came up once. This chain connects TRBV13 to TRBJ2-5, with 9 bases fitting TRBD2. Germline V gives CDR1 PRHDT, CDR2 FYEKMQ (reference sequence). J lost 6 bases, V lost 2 bases, and 7 bases had no gene match. The CDR3 consists of 15 residues. The DNA for the CDR3 is TGTGCCAGCAGCTTAAAGGCGGGAGGGCGTCAGACCCAGTACTTC. Translation: CASSLKAGGRQTQYF. Full variable domain (outside the CDR3, taken from reference TRBV13 and TRBJ2-5): AAGVIQSPRHLIKEKRETATLKCYPIPRHDTVYWYQQGPGQDPQFLISFYEKMQSDKGSIPDRFSAQQFSDYHSELNMSSLELGDSALYFCASSLKAGGRQTQYFGPGTRLLVL.

This chain connects TRBV27 to TRBJ1-2; 7 bases are shared with TRBD1. Germline V gene sequence: CDR1 MNHEY, CDR2 SMNVEV (reference sequence). The CDR3 is made up of 14 amino acids. V was clipped by 6 bases and J by 9 bases; unmatched bases: 13. For the CDR3, the DNA is TGTGCCAGCAGAGTTCCGGGACAGTGGATGAGCTACACCTTC. Its protein is CASRVPGQWMSYTF.

J is TRBJ1-1 and V is TRBV25-1; possibly TRBD1 for D (5 bases). Trimming took off 9 bases at V and 4 bases at J, with 12 bases between the two ends. CDR1 and CDR2 from the germline V gene are MGHDK and SYGVNS. The CDR3 contains 12 residues. CDR3 protein: CASRTGGTEAFF. The CDR3, as DNA: TGTGCCAGTCGGACTGGGGGCACTGAAGCTTTCTTT. Supplemented by reference TRBV25-1 and TRBJ1-1, the full variable domain reads EADIYQTPRYLVIGTGKKITLECSQTMGHDKMYWYQQDPGMELHLIHYSYGVNSTEKGDLSSESTVSRIRTEHFPLTLESARPSHTSQYLCASRTGGTEAFFGQGTRLTVV.

There are a few counts of this clone. This chain connects TRBV28 to TRBJ1-3; D gene uncertain. Germline-derived CDR1 and CDR2 are MDHEN and SYDVKM. This CDR3 region has 15 residues. The V end lost 1 base, the J end lost 1 base, and 8 bases lay between the germline ends. The CDR3 DNA is TGTGCCAGCAGTTTATTGGAGAATTCTGGAAACACCATATATTTT. Translated: CASSLLENSGNTIYF.

This clone has only a few counts. This rearrangement joins TRBV29-1 to TRBJ2-7; perhaps TRBD2 as D (6 bases). Germline assignment: CDR1 SQVTM and CDR2 ANQGSEA. The CDR3 consists of 12 residues. V was cut by 4 bases and J by 3 bases, with 10 bases left in between. The CDR3 sequence is CSVVGLHYEQYF. DNA of the CDR3: TGCAGCGTTGTAGGACTACACTACGAGCAGTACTTC.

This clone was counted a few times. The chain combines TRBV29-1 with TRBJ2-6; D could derive from TRBD1 or TRBD2 (5 bases each). This CDR3 contains 13 residues. Germline V gene lookup returns CDR1 SQVTM and CDR2 ANQGSEA. Trimming shortened V by 6 bases and J by 3 bases, and 9 bases separated the two germline ends. CDR3 DNA: TGCAGCGTCGGGACCTTTGGGGCCAACGTCCTGACTTTC. Translating gives CSVGTFGANVLTF. Based on the CDR3 plus reference TRBV29-1 and TRBJ2-6, the full variable domain is SAVISQKPSRDICQRGTSLTIQCQVDSQVTMMFWYRQQPGQSLTLIATANQGSEATYESGFVIDKFPISRPNLTFSTLTVSNMSPEDSSIYLCSVGTFGANVLTFGAGSRLTVL.

This clone has a handful of counts. The CDR3 nucleotides read TGCAGCGTTGAAAGGCTAGCGGGAGCAGGGACCCAGTACTTC. This codes for CSVERLAGAGTQYF. The chain recombines TRBV29-1 with TRBJ2-5, with 10 bases matching TRBD2. The V and J ends lost 2 bases and 7 bases, in that order; junction bases with no gene match: 7. This CDR3 comprises 14 residues. CDR1 SQVTM and CDR2 ANQGSEA come from the germline V gene.

The chain is built from TRBV5-1 and TRBJ2-7, with D tentatively TRBD1 (6 bases). The V gene's germline CDR1 is SGHRS and CDR2 YFSETQ. The length of the CDR3 is 12 residues. Trimming took 4 bases from V and 7 from J, leaving 12 bases between them. CDR3 sequence: CASSLQGWEQYF. The CDR3 nucleotides read TGCGCCAGCAGCCTACAGGGTTGGGAGCAGTACTTC.

This clone has a single count. V usage is TRBV18 and J usage is TRBJ2-1; possible D gene TRBD2, 5 bases. The CDR3 is 13 residues long. Trimming stripped 3 bases from V and 3 bases from J, with 6 bases between. From germline, CDR1 is KGHSH and CDR2 LQKENI. Written as DNA, the CDR3 is TGTGCCAGCTCACCCCGGGACTACAATGAGCAGTTCTTC. Amino acid sequence: CASSPRDYNEQFF.

The chain links TRBV9 to TRBJ1-1; no definite D call. The CDR3 has 17 residues. Looked up from germline, CDR1 is SGDLS and CDR2 is YYNGEE. V was pared by 4 bases and J by 0 bases, with 19 bases between. CDR3 loop: CASSPEGQVRMNTEAFF. The CDR3 DNA reads TGTGCCAGCAGCCCAGAAGGGCAGGTACGGATGAACACTGAAGCTTTCTTT.

This sequence joins TRBV27 and TRBJ1-4; TRBD1 might be the D (5 bases). The V end lost 3 bases, the J end lost 7 bases, and 12 bases lay between the germline ends. In germline, CDR1 is MNHEY, CDR2 SMNVEV (reference sequence). This CDR3 has 14 residues. The CDR3 DNA reads as TGTGCCAGCAGTTTCGGACACAGGAGTGAAAAACTGTTTTTT. This encodes CASSFGHRSEKLFF.

This clone was seen only a few times. The chain combines TRBV10-3 with TRBJ2-1; 8 nucleotides line up with TRBD2. Per the germline V gene, CDR1 is ENHRY and CDR2 is SYGVKD. This CDR3 comprises 14 residues. J gave up 0 bases and V 5 bases, and 0 bases lay outside the gene matches. CDR3 sequence: CAISSGSSYNEQFF. Written as DNA, the CDR3 is TGTGCCATCAGTAGCGGGAGCTCCTACAATGAGCAGTTCTTC.

This sequence joins TRBV27 and TRBJ2-2, with D maybe TRBD2 (5 bases). V was pared by 3 bases and J by 6 bases, with 5 bases between. Germline values: CDR1 MNHEY, CDR2 SMNVEV (reference sequence). CDR3 length: 12 amino acids. The CDR3 coding sequence is TGTGCCAGCAGTTTGCGGGCCGGGGAGCTGTTTTTT. This translates into CASSLRAGELFF.